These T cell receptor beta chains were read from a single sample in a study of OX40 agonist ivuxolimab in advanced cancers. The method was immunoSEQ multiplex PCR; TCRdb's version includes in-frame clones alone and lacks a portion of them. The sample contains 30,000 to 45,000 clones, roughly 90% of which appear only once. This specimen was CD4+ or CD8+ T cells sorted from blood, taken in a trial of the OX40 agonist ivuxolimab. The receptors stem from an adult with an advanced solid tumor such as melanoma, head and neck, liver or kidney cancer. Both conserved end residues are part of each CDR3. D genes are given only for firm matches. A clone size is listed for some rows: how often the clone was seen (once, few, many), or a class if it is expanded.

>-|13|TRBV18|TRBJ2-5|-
CASSPRAIETQYF
TGTGCCAGCTCACCTAGGGCGATAGAGACCCAGTACTTC
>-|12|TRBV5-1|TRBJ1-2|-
CASSSDQFGYTF
TGCGCCAGCAGCTCGGACCAGTTTGGCTACACCTTC
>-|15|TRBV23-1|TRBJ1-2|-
CASSQSCRQLYGYTF
TGCGCCAGCAGTCAAAGTTGTCGGCAGCTCTATGGCTACACCTTC
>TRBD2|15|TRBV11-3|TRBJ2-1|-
CASSLGAGGEDEQFF
TGTGCCAGCAGCTTAGGAGCGGGAGGTGAAGACGAGCAGTTCTTC
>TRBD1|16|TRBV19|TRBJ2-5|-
CASRLGGTGGQETQYF
TGTGCCAGTAGACTAGGAGGGACAGGGGGCCAAGAGACCCAGTACTTC
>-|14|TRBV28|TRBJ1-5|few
CASSLDRSNQPQHF
TGTGCCAGCAGCCTGGACAGATCCAATCAGCCCCAGCATTTT
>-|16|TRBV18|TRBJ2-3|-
CASSPAAGRGKDTQYF
TGTGCCAGCTCACCAGCCGCGGGCCGGGGGAAAGATACGCAGTATTTT
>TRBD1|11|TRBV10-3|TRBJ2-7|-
CAMGTGREQYF
TGTGCCATGGGGACAGGGCGCGAGCAGTACTTC
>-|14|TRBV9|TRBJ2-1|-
CASSPRLGSNEQFF
TGTGCCAGCAGCCCACGACTAGGGTCCAATGAGCAGTTCTTC
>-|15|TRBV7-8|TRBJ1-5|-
CASSSLRGVGQPQHF
TGTGCCAGCAGCTCCTTGAGGGGAGTAGGGCAGCCCCAGCATTTT
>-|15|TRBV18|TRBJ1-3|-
CASSPMTVSGNTIYF
TGTGCCAGCTCACCAATGACGGTTTCTGGAAACACCATATATTTT
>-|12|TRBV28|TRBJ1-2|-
CASSLGVYGYTF
TGTGCCAGCAGTTTGGGGGTCTATGGCTACACCTTC
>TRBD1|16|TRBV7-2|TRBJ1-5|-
CASSLAGTGLNQPQHF
TGTGCCAGCAGCTTAGCCGGGACAGGTTTAAATCAGCCCCAGCATTTT
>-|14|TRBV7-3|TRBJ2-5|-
CASSLSGVEETQYF
TGTGCCAGCAGCTTATCAGGGGTGGAGGAGACCCAGTACTTC
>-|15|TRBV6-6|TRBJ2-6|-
CASFGGAYGANVLTF
TGTGCCAGCTTTGGAGGGGCCTATGGGGCCAACGTCCTGACTTTC
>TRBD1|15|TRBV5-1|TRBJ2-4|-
CASRSTGGTKNIQYF
TGCGCCAGCAGATCCACAGGGGGAACCAAAAACATTCAGTACTTC
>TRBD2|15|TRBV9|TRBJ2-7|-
CASSMGLALSYEQYF
TGTGCCAGCAGTATGGGACTAGCGCTCTCCTACGAGCAGTACTTC
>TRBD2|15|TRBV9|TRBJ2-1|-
CASSPTSGRGNEQFF
TGTGCCAGCAGCCCGACTAGCGGGAGAGGGAATGAGCAGTTCTTC
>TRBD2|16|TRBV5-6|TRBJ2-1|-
CASSLVRLAGGNEQFF
TGTGCCAGCAGCTTGGTCCGACTAGCGGGAGGGAATGAGCAGTTCTTC
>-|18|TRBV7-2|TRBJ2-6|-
CASSYTGLFGSGANVLTF
TGTGCCAGCAGCTACACAGGGTTATTTGGGTCTGGGGCCAACGTCCTGACTTTC
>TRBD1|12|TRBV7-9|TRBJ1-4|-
CASRYRGEKLFF
TGTGCCAGCAGGTACAGGGGTGAAAAACTGTTTTTT
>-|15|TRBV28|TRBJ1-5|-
CASTPPKRGRQPQHF
TGTGCCAGCACCCCCCCCAAGCGGGGGCGTCAGCCCCAGCATTTT
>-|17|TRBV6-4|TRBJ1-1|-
CASSDSSAITGNTEAFF
TGTGCCAGCAGTGACTCTTCGGCTATCACAGGGAACACTGAAGCTTTCTTT
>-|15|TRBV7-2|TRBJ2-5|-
CASSLKGKGIETQYF
TGTGCCAGCAGCTTAAAGGGAAAGGGGATTGAGACCCAGTACTTC
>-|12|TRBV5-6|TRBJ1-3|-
CASSSMRNTIYF
TGTGCCAGCAGCTCCATGAGGAACACCATATATTTT
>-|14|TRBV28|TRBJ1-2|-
CASSLLLSPYGYTF
TGTGCCAGCAGTTTATTGCTGTCCCCTTATGGCTACACCTTC
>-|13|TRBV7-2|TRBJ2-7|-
CASSLAVRGEQYF
TGTGCCAGCAGCTTAGCAGTTAGGGGCGAGCAGTACTTC
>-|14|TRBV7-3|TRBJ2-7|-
CASSLKGTYYEQYF
TGTGCCAGCAGCTTAAAAGGGACCTACTACGAGCAGTACTTC
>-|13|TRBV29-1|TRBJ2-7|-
CSVSPTGSYEQYF
TGCAGCGTTTCTCCGACAGGCTCCTACGAGCAGTACTTC
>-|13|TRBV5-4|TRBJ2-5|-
CASAVGLLETQYF
TGTGCCAGCGCTGTGGGACTTCTAGAGACCCAGTACTTC
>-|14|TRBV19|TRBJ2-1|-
CASSPKGGDNEQFF
TGTGCCAGTAGCCCCAAGGGGGGGGACAATGAGCAGTTCTTC
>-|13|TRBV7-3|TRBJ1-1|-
CASSLIGDTEAFF
TGTGCCAGCAGCTTAATTGGGGACACTGAAGCTTTCTTT
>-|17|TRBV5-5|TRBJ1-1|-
CASSAGRPVTVNTEAFF
TGTGCCAGCAGCGCAGGTAGGCCAGTGACAGTGAACACTGAAGCTTTCTTT
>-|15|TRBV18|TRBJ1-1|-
CASSPPEGPRSEAFF
TGTGCCAGCTCACCACCGGAGGGGCCGCGAAGTGAAGCTTTCTTT
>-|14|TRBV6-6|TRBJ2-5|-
CASWNSSGEETQYF
TGTGCCAGCTGGAACTCCTCAGGGGAAGAGACCCAGTACTTC
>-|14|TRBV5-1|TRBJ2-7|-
CASSLSLVGYEQYF
TGCGCCAGCAGCTTGTCCCTAGTCGGCTACGAGCAGTACTTC
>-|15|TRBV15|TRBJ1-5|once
CATSRLDKGIQPQHF
TGTGCCACCAGCAGACTTGACAAGGGGATTCAGCCCCAGCATTTT
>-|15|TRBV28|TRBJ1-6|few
CASSLGDRDSSPLHF
TGTGCCAGCAGTTTAGGGGACCGGGACTCTTCACCCCTCCACTTT
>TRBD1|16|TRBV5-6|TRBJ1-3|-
CASSIPGTGSGNTIYF
TGTGCCAGCAGCATCCCCGGGACAGGGTCAGGAAACACCATATATTTT
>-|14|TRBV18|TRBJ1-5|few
CASSEQGSNQPQHF
TGTGCCAGCTCAGAGCAGGGGAGCAATCAGCCCCAGCATTTT
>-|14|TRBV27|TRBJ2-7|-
CASSSGGLDYEQYF
TGTGCCAGCAGTTCAGGCGGGCTGGACTACGAGCAGTACTTC